This passage covers 23 T cell receptor beta chains from one sample sequenced in a study of identical twins. TCRdb recomputed calls from the 5' RACE reads with MiXCR, one row per CDR3 protein. The data hold some 900,000 distinct CDR3 sequences, with approximately 13% observed a single time. The same data also went into a second study, on yellow fever vaccine responses in identical twins.

The source material was PBMCs. All receptors derive from a woman under 30 in good health.

For this clonotype: A junction end diverges from the germline sequence, so it may reflect a read error. V usage is TRBV12-3 or TRBV12-4 and J usage is TRBJ2-7; 8 bases fit TRBD2. This CDR3 is 13 amino acids long. The CDR3 DNA reads TGTGCCAGCCAACCGGGACTAGTTAGCGAGCAGTGCTTC. It codes for CASQPGLVSEQCF.

The table lists this clonotype with many counts. This rearrangement joins TRBV12-3 or TRBV12-4 to TRBJ1-1; D gene unclear. The CDR3 sequence is 15 residues long. V was clipped by 4 bases and J by 1 base, with 13 bases between them. CDR3 DNA sequence: TGTGCCAGCAGTTCGATCGTTGGTCCGAACACTGAAGCTTTCTTT. It yields the protein CASSSIVGPNTEAFF.

V usage is TRBV12-3 or TRBV12-4 and J usage is TRBJ2-3, with TRBD2 matching 12 bases. With 5 bases clipped from V and 4 bases from J, the junction kept 10 bases outside the gene matches. The CDR3 extends over 17 amino acids. The CDR3 sequence: CASSGTQTSGGADTQYF. The CDR3 coding sequence is TGTGCCAGCAGTGGGACACAGACTAGCGGGGGTGCAGATACGCAGTATTTT.

This clonotype showed up just a few times. The gene calls are TRBV7-2 and TRBJ2-2; D is unclear. V was cut by 0 bases and J by 4 bases, with 9 bases left in between. The CDR3 loop spans 15 amino acids. Germline V gene lookup returns CDR1 SGHTA and CDR2 FQGNSA. The CDR3 protein is CASSLALLVTGELFF. In DNA form, the CDR3 reads TGTGCCAGCAGCTTAGCGTTATTAGTCACCGGGGAGCTGTTTTTT.

The chain carries TRBV27 and TRBJ2-2; weak D call: TRBD2 (7 bases). With 3 bases removed from V and 4 bases from J, the gap between germline ends came to 12 bases. The CDR3 extends over 15 amino acids. Germline CDR1 MNHEY, CDR2 SMNVEV (reference sequence). The CDR3 sequence: CASSFRGAVTGELFF. CDR3 nucleotides: TGTGCCAGCAGTTTCCGGGGGGCAGTCACCGGGGAGCTGTTTTTT.

This clonotype has ten or more counts. The gene calls are TRBV7-6 and TRBJ2-3; no firm D call. The CDR3 loop spans 13 amino acids. V was cut by 0 bases and J by 3 bases, with 4 bases left in between. Germline lookup yields CDR1 SGHVS and CDR2 FNYEAQ. As DNA, the CDR3 is TGTGCCAGCAGCTTAGCGAGGACAGATACGCAGTATTTT. This sequence encodes CASSLARTDTQYF.

This sequence joins TRBV15 and TRBJ2-3; D remains ambiguous. This CDR3 comprises 13 residues. The V gene's germline CDR1 is LNHNV and CDR2 YYDKDF (reference sequence). V lost 5 bases, J lost 2 bases, and 8 bases lay in between. The CDR3, as DNA: TGTGCCACCAGCTGGGCCCACACAGATACGCAGTATTTT. Translation: CATSWAHTDTQYF.

This clonotype was counted a few times. The chain links TRBV4-1 to TRBJ1-2; possible D gene TRBD1, 5 bases. The CDR3 extends over 16 amino acids. Germline CDR1 is MGHRA and CDR2 is YSYEKL. The ends were cut back, 0 bases at V and 5 bases at J, with 16 bases in the middle. Here the CDR3 reads CASSQDPRASRYGYTF. The CDR3 DNA reads as TGCGCCAGCAGCCAAGACCCCAGGGCATCAAGGTATGGCTACACCTTC.

The chain recombines TRBV7-8 with TRBJ1-2; 9 nucleotides match TRBD1. CDR3 length equals 14 residues. CDR1 and CDR2 from the germline V gene are SGHVS and FQNEAQ. V was clipped by 3 bases and J by 6 bases; unmatched bases: 5. The CDR3 DNA reads as TGTGCCAGCAGCTTTTCCGGGACAGGGAATGGCTACACCTTC. This translates into CASSFSGTGNGYTF.

J is TRBJ2-1 and V is TRBV19; D unresolved. V was clipped by 3 bases and J by 6 bases, with 9 bases between them. Looked up from germline, CDR1 is LNHDA and CDR2 is SQIVND (reference sequence). This CDR3 region has 13 residues. The CDR3 DNA reads TGTGCCAGTAGTATTTCGGGCCCCAATGAGCAGTTCTTC. Its protein product is CASSISGPNEQFF. The full variable domain, its missing parts supplied by reference TRBV19 and TRBJ2-1, is DGGITQSPKYLFRKEGQNVTLSCEQNLNHDAMYWYRQDPGQGLRLIYYSQIVNDFQKGDIAEGYSVSREKKESFPLTVTSAQKNPTAFYLCASSISGPNEQFFGPGTRLTVL.

This clonotype has ten or more counts. This chain links TRBV4-1 with TRBJ2-5; the D is unclear. The CDR3 sequence is 15 residues long. Germline V lookup: CDR1 MGHRA, CDR2 YSYEKL. Trimming removed 1 base from V and 3 bases from J, with 12 bases in between. The CDR3 region is CASSQASLEKETQYF. The DNA of the CDR3 is TGCGCCAGCAGCCAAGCGTCCTTGGAAAAAGAGACCCAGTACTTC.

The V and J genes are TRBV25-1 and TRBJ1-3, with D possibly TRBD1 on 6 matching bases. The CDR3 extends over 13 amino acids. Trimming removed 8 bases at V and 2 bases at J, with 10 bases between. Germline V gene sequence: CDR1 MGHDK, CDR2 SYGVNS. Here the CDR3 reads CASGAGAGNTIYF. DNA of the CDR3: TGTGCCAGCGGGGCAGGGGCTGGAAACACCATATATTTT.

This clonotype showed up just a few times. V usage is TRBV6-6 and J usage is TRBJ1-4; no definite D call. The V end was cut by 6 bases, the J end by 8 bases, with 13 bases between. The CDR3 has 13 amino acids. Germline V gene sequence: CDR1 MNHNY, CDR2 SVGAGI (reference sequence). CDR3 residues: CASRDRAGEKLFF. CDR3 sequence (DNA): TGTGCCAGCAGGGACCGGGCAGGAGAAAAACTGTTTTTT.

V is TRBV20-1 and J is TRBJ2-2, with 13 bases aligning to TRBD2. This CDR3 has 16 amino acids. Trimming took 5 bases from V and 1 from J; bases not matched to a gene: 4. Germline V gene lookup returns CDR1 DFQATT and CDR2 SNEGSKA (reference sequence). The CDR3 is CSAFGLAGENTGELFF. CDR3 coding DNA: TGCAGTGCTTTCGGACTAGCGGGGGAGAACACCGGGGAGCTGTTTTTT.

At least ten counts were recorded for this clonotype. The gene calls are TRBV5-1 and TRBJ2-1; D might be TRBD1 or TRBD2, each matching 5 bases. The germline V gene encodes CDR1 SGHRS and CDR2 YFSETQ. This CDR3 has 15 amino acids. V lost 4 bases and J lost 0, with 11 bases in between. The CDR3 is CASSRDRSSYNEQFF. CDR3 DNA: TGCGCCAGCAGCCGGGACCGAAGCTCCTACAATGAGCAGTTCTTC.

This clonotype has at least ten counts. The chain is built from TRBV2 and TRBJ1-6, with 7 bases identical to TRBD1. Trimming at V came to 7 bases and at J to 10 bases, leaving 16 bases not matched to a gene. The CDR3 loop spans 16 amino acids. Germline CDR1 reads SNHLY; CDR2 reads FYNNEI. The CDR3 loop is CASTSRGDRALSPLHF. CDR3 coding DNA: TGTGCCAGCACCTCGAGGGGTGACAGGGCATTATCACCCCTCCACTTT.

This clonotype was found a few times. The chain carries TRBV7-9 and TRBJ2-1; D is undetermined. CDR1 SEHNR and CDR2 FQNEAQ come from the germline V gene (reference sequence). The V and J ends lost 10 bases and 6 bases respectively, with 1 base between them. The CDR3 spans 8 residues. CDR3 in amino acids: CATNEQFF. The DNA of the CDR3 is TGTGCCACCAATGAGCAGTTCTTC.

This chain connects TRBV5-1 to TRBJ2-2; D is unresolved. The length of the CDR3 is 15 residues. V was clipped by 1 base and J by 5 bases, with 12 bases between them. Looked up from germline, CDR1 is SGHRS and CDR2 is YFSETQ. The CDR3 DNA is TGCGCCAGCAGCTTGTCGTCTGCCGGTACCGGGGAGCTGTTTTTT. The encoded protein is CASSLSSAGTGELFF.

The table lists this clonotype with a few counts. V usage is TRBV28 and J usage is TRBJ2-3, with D tentatively TRBD1 (5 bases). This CDR3 has 18 residues. Germline CDR1 is MDHEN and CDR2 is SYDVKM. Trimming stripped 4 bases from V and 2 bases from J, with 22 bases between. The CDR3 region is CASSSRVLWEQYTDTQYF. Written as DNA, the CDR3 is TGTGCCAGCAGTTCCAGGGTGCTCTGGGAACAATACACAGATACGCAGTATTTT.

The chain carries TRBV2 and TRBJ2-1; a weak D match, TRBD1 (6 bases). V was shortened by 5 bases and J by 4 bases, with 15 bases between the two germline ends. Per the germline V gene, CDR1 is SNHLY and CDR2 is FYNNEI. The CDR3 extends over 15 amino acids. CDR3 DNA sequence: TGTGCCAGCAGTACCACAGGGTCCGCTTACAATGAGCAGTTCTTC. Its translation is CASSTTGSAYNEQFF. The full variable domain, its missing parts supplied by reference TRBV2 and TRBJ2-1, is EPEVTQTPSHQVTQMGQEVILRCVPISNHLYFYWYRQILGQKVEFLVSFYNNEISEKSEIFDDQFSVERPDGSNFTLKIRSTKLEDSAMYFCASSTTGSAYNEQFFGPGTRLTVL.

At least ten counts were recorded for this clonotype. The chain recombines TRBV27 with TRBJ2-7; D remains unclear. Germline-derived CDR1 and CDR2 are MNHEY and SMNVEV (reference sequence). V was cut by 3 bases and J by 0 bases, with 6 bases left in between. This CDR3 is built from 13 residues. CDR3 in DNA: TGTGCCAGCAGTTTGGTCAGCTCCTACGAGCAGTACTTC. Its protein is CASSLVSSYEQYF.

V usage is TRBV6-1 and J usage is TRBJ2-5, with 10 bases that match TRBD2. CDR1 is MNHNS and CDR2 is SASEGT in the germline V gene. The CDR3 is made up of 17 amino acids. The ends lost 5 bases at V and 2 bases at J; junction bases unmatched: 11. CDR3 DNA sequence: TGTGCCAGCAGTCGGAGTTCCCTGGGACTAGCGCAAGAGACCCAGTACTTC. It encodes CASSRSSLGLAQETQYF.

This clonotype was detected only a few times. This rearrangement joins TRBV29-1 to TRBJ2-3; D gene unclear. Between the trimmed V and J ends, which lost 7 bases and 0 bases, there was a span of 11 bases. This CDR3 has 13 amino acids. Per the germline V gene, CDR1 is SQVTM and CDR2 is ANQGSEA. The CDR3: CSDDGPSTDTQYF. As DNA, the CDR3 is TGCAGCGATGACGGACCTAGCACAGATACGCAGTATTTT.